This T cell receptor beta chain stems from a study of blood T cell repertoires in COVID-19. Study information: COVID-19 samples collected from the United States, Italy and Spain covered acute and convalescent phases.

Seattle's cohort entered during active infection and was followed longitudinally. With V trimmed by 4 bases and J by 7 bases, 5 bases remained unmatched. This CDR3 has 14 amino acids. Germline V CDR1 and CDR2: SEHNR, FQNEAQ (reference sequence). Sequencing used immunoSEQ multiplex PCR; TCRdb keeps in-frame clones, though not all of them. The table shows 150,000 to 200,000 clones, with more than 75% occurring only once. This receptor was taken from a woman in her forties with COVID-19, enrolled during active disease. The V call is TRBV7-9, the J call TRBJ1-2; 11 bases map to TRBD1. Sequenced sample: peripheral blood. CDR3 sequence reads: CASSSDRGLAGYTF. DNA for the CDR3: TGTGCCAGCAGCTCGGACAGGGGGCTGGCTGGCTACACCTTC.